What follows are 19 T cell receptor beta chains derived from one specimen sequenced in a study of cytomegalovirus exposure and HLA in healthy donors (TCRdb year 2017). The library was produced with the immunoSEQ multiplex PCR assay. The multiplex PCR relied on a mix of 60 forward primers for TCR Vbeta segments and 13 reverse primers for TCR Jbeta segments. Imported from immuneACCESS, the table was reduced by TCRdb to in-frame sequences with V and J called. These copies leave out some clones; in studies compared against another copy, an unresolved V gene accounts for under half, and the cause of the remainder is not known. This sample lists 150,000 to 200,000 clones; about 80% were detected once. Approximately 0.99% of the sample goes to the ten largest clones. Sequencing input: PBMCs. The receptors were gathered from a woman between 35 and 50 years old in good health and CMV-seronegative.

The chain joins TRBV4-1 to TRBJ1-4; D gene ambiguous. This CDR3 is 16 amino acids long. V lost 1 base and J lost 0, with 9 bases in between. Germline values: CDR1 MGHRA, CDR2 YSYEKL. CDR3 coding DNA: TGCGCCAGCAGCCAAGTATCGAGTGCAACTAATGAAAAACTGTTTTTT. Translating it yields CASSQVSSATNEKLFF.

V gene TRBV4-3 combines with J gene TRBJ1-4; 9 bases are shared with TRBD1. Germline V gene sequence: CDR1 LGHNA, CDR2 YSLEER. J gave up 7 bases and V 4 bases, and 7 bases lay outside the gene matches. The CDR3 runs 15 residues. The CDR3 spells CASSPLDRGAEKLFF. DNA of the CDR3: TGCGCCAGCAGCCCCTTGGACAGGGGAGCTGAAAAACTGTTTTTT.

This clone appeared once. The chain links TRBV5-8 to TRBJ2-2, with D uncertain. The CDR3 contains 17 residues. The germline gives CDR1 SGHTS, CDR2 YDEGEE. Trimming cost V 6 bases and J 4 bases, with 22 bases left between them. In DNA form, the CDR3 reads TGTGCCAGCATTCGAGGCGTTACGAGTTCAGTCACCGGGGAGCTGTTTTTT. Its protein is CASIRGVTSSVTGELFF.

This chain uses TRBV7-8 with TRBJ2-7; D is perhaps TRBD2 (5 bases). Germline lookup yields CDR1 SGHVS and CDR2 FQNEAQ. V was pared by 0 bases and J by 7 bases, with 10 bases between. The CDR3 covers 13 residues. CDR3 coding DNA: TGTGCCAGCAGCTTAGCCACTTCGGGGGAGCAGTACGTC. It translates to CASSLATSGEQYV.

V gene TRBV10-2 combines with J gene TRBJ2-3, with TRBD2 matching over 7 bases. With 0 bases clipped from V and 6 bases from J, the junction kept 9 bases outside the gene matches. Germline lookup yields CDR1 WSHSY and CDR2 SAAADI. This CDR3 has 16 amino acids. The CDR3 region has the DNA TGCGCCAGCAGTGAGTCCGGGGCGGGAGTGGGGGATACGCAGTATTTT. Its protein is CASSESGAGVGDTQYF.

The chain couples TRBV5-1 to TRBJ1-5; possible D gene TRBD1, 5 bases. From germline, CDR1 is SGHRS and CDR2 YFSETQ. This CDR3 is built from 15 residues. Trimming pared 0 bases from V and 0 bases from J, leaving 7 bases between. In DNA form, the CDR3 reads TGCGCCAGCAGCTTGGGGGGGGATAGCAATCAGCCCCAGCATTTT. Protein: CASSLGGDSNQPQHF. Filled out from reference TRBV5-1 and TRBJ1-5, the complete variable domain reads KAGVTQTPRYLIKTRGQQVTLSCSPISGHRSVSWYQQTPGQGLQFLFEYFSETQRNKGNFPGRFSGRQFSNSRSEMNVSTLELGDSALYLCASSLGGDSNQPQHFGDGTRLSIL.

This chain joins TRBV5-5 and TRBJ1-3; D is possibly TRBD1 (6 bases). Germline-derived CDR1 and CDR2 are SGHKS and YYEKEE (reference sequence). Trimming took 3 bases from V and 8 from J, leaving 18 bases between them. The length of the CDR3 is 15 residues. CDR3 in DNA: TGTGCCAGCAGCTCGTCGGGGGGCGTCGGGTACACCATATATTTT. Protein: CASSSSGGVGYTIYF.

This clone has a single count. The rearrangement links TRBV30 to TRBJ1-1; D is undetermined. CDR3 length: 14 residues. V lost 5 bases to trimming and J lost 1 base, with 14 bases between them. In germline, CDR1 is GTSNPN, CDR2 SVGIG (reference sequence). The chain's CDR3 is CAWVVGVQNTEAFF. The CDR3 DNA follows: TGTGCCTGGGTAGTCGGGGTCCAGAACACTGAAGCTTTCTTT.

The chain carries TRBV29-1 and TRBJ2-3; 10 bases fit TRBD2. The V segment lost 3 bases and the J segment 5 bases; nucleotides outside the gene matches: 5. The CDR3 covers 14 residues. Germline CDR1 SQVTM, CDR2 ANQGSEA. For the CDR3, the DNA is TGCAGCGTTGAGGCTAGCGGGAGTATAGATACGCAGTATTTT. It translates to CSVEASGSIDTQYF.

The CDR3 sequence: CASSQGPTEAFF. Here the CDR3 DNA reads TGTGCCAGTAGTCAGGGCCCCACTGAAGCTTTCTTT. The chain employs TRBV19 and TRBJ1-1; weak D call: TRBD1 (5 bases). Trimming cost V 5 bases and J 4 bases, with 8 bases left between them. CDR1 and CDR2 from the germline V gene are LNHDA and SQIVND (reference sequence). The length of the CDR3 is 12 residues. Drawing the rest from reference TRBV19 and TRBJ1-1, the complete variable domain is DGGITQSPKYLFRKEGQNVTLSCEQNLNHDAMYWYRQDPGQGLRLIYYSQIVNDFQKGDIAEGYSVSREKKESFPLTVTSAQKNPTAFYLCASSQGPTEAFFGQGTRLTVV.

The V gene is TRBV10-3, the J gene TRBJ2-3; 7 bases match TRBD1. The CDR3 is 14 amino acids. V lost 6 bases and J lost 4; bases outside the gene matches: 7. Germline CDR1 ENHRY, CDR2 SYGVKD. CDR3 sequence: CAISPTGNADTQYF. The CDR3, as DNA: TGTGCCATCAGCCCGACAGGGAACGCAGATACGCAGTATTTT.

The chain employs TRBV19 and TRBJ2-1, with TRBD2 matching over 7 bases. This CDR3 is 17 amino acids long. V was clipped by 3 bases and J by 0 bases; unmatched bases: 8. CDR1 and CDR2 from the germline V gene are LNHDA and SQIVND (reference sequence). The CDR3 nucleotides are TGTGCCAGTAGTATGCCGGGGGGAAACCCCTCCTACAATGAGCAGTTCTTC. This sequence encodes CASSMPGGNPSYNEQFF.

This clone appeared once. CDR3 DNA sequence: TGTGCCAGCAGCTTGTGGGCAATACAGGGGTACACTGAAGCTTTCTTT. Residues: CASSLWAIQGYTEAFF. J is TRBJ1-1 and V is TRBV5-4; TRBD1 agrees at 7 bases. CDR3 size: 16 residues. Germline lookup yields CDR1 SGHNT and CDR2 YYREEE (reference sequence). The V segment lost 1 base and the J segment 3 bases; nucleotides outside the gene matches: 9.

The CDR3 loop reads CASSLDVTLRGYTF. CDR3 bases: TGTGCCAGCAGCTTAGATGTCACCCTCCGGGGCTACACCTTC. The chain has TRBV11-3 and TRBJ1-2; D not certain. V gave up 0 bases and J gave up 8 bases, with 13 bases separating them. Looked up from germline, CDR1 is SGHNT and CDR2 is YENEEA. CDR3 length: 14 residues.

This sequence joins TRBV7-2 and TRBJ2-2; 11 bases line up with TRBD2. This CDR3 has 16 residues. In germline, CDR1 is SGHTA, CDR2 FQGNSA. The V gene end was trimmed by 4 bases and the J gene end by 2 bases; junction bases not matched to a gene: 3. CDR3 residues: CASSSTSGINTGELFF. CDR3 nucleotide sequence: TGTGCCAGCAGCTCGACTAGCGGGATTAACACCGGGGAGCTGTTTTTT. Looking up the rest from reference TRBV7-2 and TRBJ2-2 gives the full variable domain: GAGVSQSPSNKVTEKGKDVELRCDPISGHTALYWYRQSLGQGLEFLIYFQGNSAPDKSGLPSDRFSAERTGGSVSTLTIQRTQQEDSAVYLCASSSTSGINTGELFFGEGSRLTVL.

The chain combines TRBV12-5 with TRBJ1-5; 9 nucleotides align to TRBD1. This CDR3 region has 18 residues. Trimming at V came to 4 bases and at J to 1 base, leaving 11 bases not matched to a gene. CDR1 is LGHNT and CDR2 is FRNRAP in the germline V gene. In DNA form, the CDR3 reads TGTGCTAGTGGTTCACCGGGACAGGGCGGGTGGAGCAATCAGCCCCAGCATTTT. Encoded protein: CASGSPGQGGWSNQPQHF.

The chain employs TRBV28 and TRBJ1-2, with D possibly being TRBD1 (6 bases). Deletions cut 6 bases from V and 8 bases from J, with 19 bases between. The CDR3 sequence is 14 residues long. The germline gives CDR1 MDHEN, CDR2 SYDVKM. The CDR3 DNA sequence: TGTGCCAGCAGAGCCCAGGGGTACAATTTGGGCTACACCTTC. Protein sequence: CASRAQGYNLGYTF.

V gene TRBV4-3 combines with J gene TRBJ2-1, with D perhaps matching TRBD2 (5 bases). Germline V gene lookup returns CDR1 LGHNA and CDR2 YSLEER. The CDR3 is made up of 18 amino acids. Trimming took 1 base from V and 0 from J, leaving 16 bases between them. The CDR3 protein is CASSQVIPSSSSYNEQFF. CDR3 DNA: TGCGCCAGCAGCCAAGTAATCCCTAGCTCTAGCTCCTACAATGAGCAGTTCTTC.

Written as DNA, the CDR3 is TGTGCCAGCAGCGTCAGCGGGAGGGTCGCCGGGGAGCTGTTTTTT. This sequence encodes CASSVSGRVAGELFF. The chain combines TRBV9 with TRBJ2-2, with TRBD2 matching over 10 bases. The CDR3 has 15 amino acids. Germline values: CDR1 SGDLS, CDR2 YYNGEE. The junction had 4 bases not matched to a gene; V was cut back by 2 bases and J by 6 bases.